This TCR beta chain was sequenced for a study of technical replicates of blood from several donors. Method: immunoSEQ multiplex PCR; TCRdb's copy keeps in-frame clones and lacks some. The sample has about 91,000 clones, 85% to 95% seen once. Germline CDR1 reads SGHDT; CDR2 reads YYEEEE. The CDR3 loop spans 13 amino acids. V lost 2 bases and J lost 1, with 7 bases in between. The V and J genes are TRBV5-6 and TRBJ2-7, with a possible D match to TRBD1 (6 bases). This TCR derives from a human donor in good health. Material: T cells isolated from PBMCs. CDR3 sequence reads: CASSFTGSYEQYF. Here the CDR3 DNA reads TGTGCCAGCAGCTTTACAGGGTCCTACGAGCAGTACTTC.